Each of the 19 T cell receptor beta chains below was sequenced from the same sample in a study of T cells in women clearing cervical HPV infection. Sequencing was performed with immunoSEQ multiplex PCR; in TCRdb, only in-frame clones are kept and a portion is missing. The table lists approximately 20,000 clones. What was sequenced was blood buffy coat. These receptors were obtained from a woman aged 18 to 75 with a cervical HPV16 infection that either progressed to CIN3+ or cleared (not recorded which).

Turning to this clone: The CDR3 extends 3 residues past the end of the read, so its final part is completed from the germline J gene. The chain carries TRBV11-2 and TRBJ1-5; 9 bases fit TRBD1. CDR3 length: 15 residues. Germline trimming cut 5 bases from V and 4 bases from J; bases unmatched to any gene: 6. Germline loops: CDR1 SGHAT, CDR2 FQNNGV. Partial CDR3 DNA: TGTGCCAGCAGCCCAGGACAGGGGAGGAATCAGCCC. Translated, it gives CASSPGQGRNQP. The whole CDR3 sequence is CASSPGQGRNQPQHF.

In regard to this clone: The read finishes 3 residues shy of the CDR3 end, and the germline J gene is used to complete it. The gene calls are TRBV2 and TRBJ1-3, with D maybe TRBD1 (6 bases). The CDR3 sequence is 15 residues long. Between the trimmed V and J ends, which lost 6 bases and 0 bases, there was a span of 12 bases. Germline V gives CDR1 SNHLY, CDR2 FYNNEI. CDR3 sequence reads: CASRDGQSSGNTIYF. Incomplete CDR3 DNA: TGTGCCAGCAGGGACGGACAGAGCTCTGGAAACACC.

In regard to this clone: The read ends 3 residues shy of where the CDR3 ends; the end is completed using the germline J gene. V and J are TRBV30 and TRBJ1-2; no clear D. V was trimmed by 0 bases and J by 4 bases, leaving 9 bases between them. The germline gives CDR1 GTSNPN, CDR2 SVGIG (reference sequence). The CDR3 runs 13 residues. The CDR3 sequence: CAWSVDSSYGYTF. Incomplete CDR3 DNA: TGTGCCTGGAGTGTGGACTCATCCTATGGC.

As for this clone: The missing CDR3 end, 3 residues past where the read stops, is filled in from the germline J gene. V and J are TRBV2 and TRBJ1-2, with a tentative D call TRBD1 (6 bases). This CDR3 comprises 16 residues. Germline CDR1 is SNHLY and CDR2 is FYNNEI. The V end lost 7 bases, the J end lost 4 bases, and 22 bases lay between the germline ends. CDR3 in amino acids: CASTPTVGEGVYGYTF. CDR3 bases read: TGTGCCAGCACCCCTACCGTGGGCGAGGGGGTCTATGGC.

In the case of this clone: Read data end 3 residues before the CDR3 end; the end is taken from the germline J gene. The chain joins TRBV7-9 to TRBJ2-1, with 12 bases fitting TRBD2. Trimming at V came to 1 base and at J to 9 bases, leaving 4 bases not matched to a gene. CDR1 is SEHNR, CDR2 FQNEAQ, per germline (reference sequence). The CDR3 loop spans 15 amino acids. The DNA read from the CDR3 is TGTGCCAGCAGCTTAGTGACTAGCGGGGGCCCTGAG. Its translation: CASSLVTSGGPE. The entire CDR3 sequence reads CASSLVTSGGPEQFF.

Details on this clone: The DNA ends 3 residues before the CDR3 does, and the rest of the CDR3 is filled in from the germline J gene. J is TRBJ2-5 and V is TRBV10-3; tentative D call: TRBD2 (6 bases). V was clipped by 5 bases and J by 6 bases, with 19 bases between them. Germline V gene data show CDR1 as ENHRY and CDR2 as SYGVKD. The CDR3 sequence is 15 residues long. The DNA read from the CDR3 is TGTGCCATCAGTATTGGAGGGCCCCGGGGGAAGACC. It encodes CAISIGGPRGKT. The full CDR3 is CAISIGGPRGKTQYF.

To note about this clone: The read terminates 3 residues ahead of where the CDR3 ends, so the germline J gene completes it. The J gene is TRBJ2-7, the V gene TRBV24-1, with D perhaps matching TRBD2 (7 bases). The CDR3 runs to 13 residues. The V end was cut by 9 bases, the J end by 3 bases, with 14 bases between. The germline V gene encodes CDR1 KGHDR and CDR2 SFDVKD. CDR3 sequence reads: CATLGGANYEQYF. CDR3 DNA (partial): TGTGCCACCCTGGGGGGGGCTAACTACGAG.

Of note for this clone: The read finishes 3 residues shy of the CDR3 end, and the germline J gene is used to complete it. The chain links TRBV5-4 to TRBJ2-5; D uncertain. This CDR3 is 14 amino acids long. With 3 bases removed from V and 5 bases from J, the gap between germline ends came to 14 bases. Per the germline V gene, CDR1 is SGHNT and CDR2 is YYREEE (reference sequence). CDR3 DNA, as far as it was read: TGTGCCAGCAGCTCCCTCCTCGCGATCGAGACC. Its protein is CASSSLLAIET. The whole CDR3 protein is CASSSLLAIETQYF.

Regarding this clone: The read halts 3 residues ahead of the CDR3 end, with the missing end drawn from the germline J gene. This chain joins TRBV5-1 and TRBJ2-5, with a tentative D call TRBD1 (6 bases). V was pared by 0 bases and J by 4 bases, with 10 bases between. The CDR3 totals 14 residues. Germline values: CDR1 SGHRS, CDR2 YFSETQ. CDR3 DNA, as far as it was read: TGCGCCAGCAGCTTGGCCCAGGGGACAGAGACC. This gives the protein CASSLAQGTET. The full CDR3 is CASSLAQGTETQYF.

The CDR3 bases that were read are TGTGCCATCAGTCGCGGGGGGGAACAAGAGACC. This gives the protein CAISRGGEQET. The whole CDR3 is CAISRGGEQETQYF. V is TRBV10-3 and J is TRBJ2-5; TRBD2 matches at 9 bases. The CDR3 end lies 3 residues beyond the end of the read and is filled in from the germline J gene. The V gene end was trimmed by 5 bases and the J gene end by 2 bases; junction bases not matched to a gene: 3. In germline, CDR1 is ENHRY, CDR2 SYGVKD. This CDR3 has 14 residues.

Comments on this clone: The read ends 3 residues before the CDR3 terminus; that terminus is restored from the germline J gene. The chain joins TRBV18 to TRBJ1-1, with D possibly matching TRBD1 (5 bases). The germline CDR1 and CDR2 sequences are KGHSH and LQKENI. The CDR3 consists of 15 residues. V lost 2 bases, J lost 3 bases, and 13 bases lay in between. The CDR3 region is CASSPGAPRDTEAFF. The DNA read from the CDR3 is TGTGCCAGCTCACCAGGGGCGCCAAGGGACACTGAA.

Concerning this clone itself: The sequenced fragment ends 3 residues before the CDR3 boundary, so the rest is inferred from the germline J gene. The rearrangement uses TRBV7-2 and TRBJ2-7; tentatively, D is TRBD2 (5 bases). Germline loops: CDR1 SGHTA, CDR2 FQGNSA. Trimming stripped 5 bases from V and 5 bases from J, with 13 bases between. This CDR3 spans 13 amino acids. CDR3 DNA, as far as it was read: TGTGCCAGCAGCCTCTCTAGCTTCGACGAG. Protein: CASSLSSFDE. The complete CDR3 protein is CASSLSSFDEQYF.

This clone is deemed medium-sized (0.01 to 0.1%) by its frequency. The CDR3 is cut off 3 residues early in the read; its end comes from the germline J gene. V and J are TRBV19 and TRBJ1-4, with 8 bases lining up with TRBD1. Germline V gene sequence: CDR1 LNHDA, CDR2 SQIVND (reference sequence). J was trimmed by 6 bases and V by 5 bases; bases with no gene match: 8. This CDR3 contains 15 residues. Incomplete CDR3 DNA: TGTGCCAGTAGTTATTCGGCGGGACAGGATGAAAAA. Its protein product is CASSYSAGQDEK. The entire CDR3 sequence reads CASSYSAGQDEKLFF.

Concerning this clone itself: From the germline J gene comes the end of the CDR3, since the read stops 3 residues before it. This sequence joins TRBV6-4 and TRBJ2-7; TRBD1 agrees at 11 bases. V lost 3 bases, J lost 2 bases, and 6 bases stayed unmatched. In germline, CDR1 is MRHNA, CDR2 SNTAGT. This CDR3 spans 16 amino acids. CDR3 DNA (partial): TGTGCCAGCAGTGATCGAGGACAGGGGGCGCCCTACGAG. Encoded protein: CASSDRGQGAPYE. The entire CDR3 protein reads CASSDRGQGAPYEQYF.

About this clone itself: The read ends 3 residues shy of where the CDR3 ends; the end is completed using the germline J gene. The chain combines TRBV19 with TRBJ2-3; 9 bases fit TRBD2. The CDR3 sequence is 16 residues long. The V gene end was trimmed by 3 bases and the J gene end by 5 bases; junction bases not matched to a gene: 9. Germline V gives CDR1 LNHDA, CDR2 SQIVND (reference sequence). CDR3 bases read: TGTGCCAGTAGTATTGGGGGCGGGGGGGCCGGAGATACG. Translation gives CASSIGGGGAGDT. The whole CDR3 is CASSIGGGGAGDTQYF.

Concerning this clone itself: The sequenced fragment ends 3 residues before the CDR3 boundary, so the rest is inferred from the germline J gene. The chain joins TRBV2 to TRBJ2-7; TRBD2 matches 8 bases. V gave up 6 bases and J gave up 6 bases; unmatched junction bases: 4. The CDR3 length is 12 residues. The germline V gene has CDR1 SNHLY and CDR2 FYNNEI. The covered CDR3 bases are TGTGCCAGCAGGGGTAGCGGGGCCGAG. Translating gives CASRGSGAE. The full-length CDR3 reads as CASRGSGAEQYF.

Concerning this clone: Sequencing ends 3 residues short of the CDR3 end; the germline J gene provides the rest. The chain recombines TRBV2 with TRBJ2-5, with D hard to call. The V and J ends lost 4 bases and 3 bases respectively, with 3 bases between them. Looked up from germline, CDR1 is SNHLY and CDR2 is FYNNEI. This CDR3 comprises 11 residues. The sequenced CDR3 bases are TGTGCCAGCAGTGTAAAAGAGACC. Its protein is CASSVKET. The full CDR3 reads CASSVKETQYF.

As for this clone: The CDR3 end falls 3 residues outside the read, so it is completed with the germline J gene. This chain connects TRBV28 to TRBJ2-3; possibly TRBD1 for D (5 bases). V was clipped by 2 bases and J by 5 bases, with 14 bases between them. Per the germline V gene, CDR1 is MDHEN and CDR2 is SYDVKM. The CDR3 spans 15 residues. The part of the CDR3 DNA that was read is TGTGCCAGCAGTTTACCGACAGAGATTAAAGATACG. Protein product: CASSLPTEIKDT. The whole CDR3 is CASSLPTEIKDTQYF.

About this clone itself: The CDR3 end falls 3 residues outside the read, so it is completed with the germline J gene. V and J are TRBV4-1 and TRBJ1-1; no definite D call. CDR3 length: 16 residues. The germline CDR1 and CDR2 sequences are MGHRA and YSYEKL. V was pared by 1 base and J by 3 bases, with 15 bases between. The sequenced part of the CDR3 DNA is TGCGCCAGCAGCCAAGTAGACCCTGAGGGCCACACTGAA. This encodes CASSQVDPEGHTE. The entire CDR3 sequence reads CASSQVDPEGHTEAFF.